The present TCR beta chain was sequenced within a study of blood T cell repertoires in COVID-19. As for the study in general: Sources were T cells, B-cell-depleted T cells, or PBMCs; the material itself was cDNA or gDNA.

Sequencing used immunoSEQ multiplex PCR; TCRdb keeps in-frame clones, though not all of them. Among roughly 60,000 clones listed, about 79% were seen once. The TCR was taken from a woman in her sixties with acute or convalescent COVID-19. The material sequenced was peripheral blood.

The CDR3 sequence: CASSTGGRVNTEAFF. In DNA form, the CDR3 reads TGTGCCAGCAGTACAGGGGGCAGAGTTAACACTGAAGCTTTCTTT. The chain uses TRBV2 and TRBJ1-1, with 9 positions matching TRBD1. This CDR3 has 15 amino acids. V dropped 5 bases and J dropped 2; count of bases not matched to a gene: 6. The germline V gene encodes CDR1 SNHLY and CDR2 FYNNEI.